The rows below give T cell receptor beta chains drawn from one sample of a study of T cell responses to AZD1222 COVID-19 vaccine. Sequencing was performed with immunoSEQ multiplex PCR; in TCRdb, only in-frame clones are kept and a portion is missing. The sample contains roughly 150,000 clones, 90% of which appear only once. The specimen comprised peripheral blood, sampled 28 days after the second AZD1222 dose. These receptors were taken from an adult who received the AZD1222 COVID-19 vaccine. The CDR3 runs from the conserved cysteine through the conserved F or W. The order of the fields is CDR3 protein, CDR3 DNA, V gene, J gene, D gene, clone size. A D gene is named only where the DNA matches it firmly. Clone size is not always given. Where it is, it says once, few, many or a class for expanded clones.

CDR3aa: CASSQTGPYSNQPQHF; CDR3nt: TGTGCCAGCAGCCAGACAGGGCCCTATAGCAATCAGCCCCAGCATTTT; v_gene: TRBV6-6; j_gene: TRBJ1-5; d_gene: TRBD1; abundance: .
CDR3aa: CASSLQGADNSPLHF; CDR3nt: TGTGCCAGCAGTCTTCAGGGGGCAGATAATTCACCCCTCCACTTT; v_gene: TRBV6-4; j_gene: TRBJ1-6; d_gene: TRBD1; abundance: .
CDR3aa: CASRRLAGDTQYF; CDR3nt: TGTGCCAGCAGGAGACTCGCGGGAGATACGCAGTATTTT; v_gene: TRBV6-5; j_gene: TRBJ2-3; d_gene: .; abundance: .
CDR3aa: CASSSTGGGSGANVLTF; CDR3nt: TGTGCCAGCAGTTCCACAGGGGGCGGCTCTGGGGCCAACGTCCTGACTTTC; v_gene: TRBV27; j_gene: TRBJ2-6; d_gene: TRBD1; abundance: .
CDR3aa: CASSYPGPRSEAFF; CDR3nt: TGTGCCAGCAGTTACCCCGGACCGCGGTCTGAAGCTTTCTTT; v_gene: TRBV6-2/TRBV6-3; j_gene: TRBJ1-1; d_gene: .; abundance: .
CDR3aa: CASTLYRAGYTF; CDR3nt: TGTGCCAGCACCCTCTACAGGGCTGGCTACACCTTC; v_gene: TRBV6-5; j_gene: TRBJ1-2; d_gene: .; abundance: .
CDR3aa: CSVEDKARWNTEAFF; CDR3nt: TGCAGCGTTGAAGATAAAGCCCGGTGGAACACTGAAGCTTTCTTT; v_gene: TRBV29-1; j_gene: TRBJ1-1; d_gene: .; abundance: .
CDR3aa: CASWVGVVRQPQHF; CDR3nt: TGTGCCAGTTGGGTAGGGGTGGTCAGACAGCCCCAGCATTTT; v_gene: TRBV19; j_gene: TRBJ1-5; d_gene: .; abundance: .
CDR3aa: CASSLVPQATGELFF; CDR3nt: TGTGCTAGCAGCTTAGTACCGCAGGCTACCGGGGAGCTGTTTTTT; v_gene: TRBV7-7; j_gene: TRBJ2-2; d_gene: .; abundance: .
CDR3aa: CTSSHGLAGETDTQYF; CDR3nt: TGCACCAGCAGCCATGGACTAGCGGGAGAGACGGATACGCAGTATTTT; v_gene: TRBV1; j_gene: TRBJ2-3; d_gene: .; abundance: .
CDR3aa: CASSKPLGTEAFF; CDR3nt: TGTGCCAGCAGCAAGCCGTTGGGAACTGAAGCTTTCTTT; v_gene: TRBV11-1; j_gene: TRBJ1-1; d_gene: .; abundance: .
CDR3aa: CASSEIGQNTGELFF; CDR3nt: TGTGCCAGCAGTGAAATTGGACAGAACACCGGGGAGCTGTTTTTT; v_gene: TRBV6-1; j_gene: TRBJ2-2; d_gene: .; abundance: .
CDR3aa: CASSPGGGGYGYTF; CDR3nt: TGTGCCAGCAGCCCAGGGGGGGGCGGCTATGGCTACACCTTC; v_gene: TRBV7-2; j_gene: TRBJ1-2; d_gene: TRBD1; abundance: .
CDR3aa: CASSLTQGNTEAFF; CDR3nt: TGTGCCAGCAGCTTGACACAGGGCAACACTGAAGCTTTCTTT; v_gene: TRBV7-2; j_gene: TRBJ1-1; d_gene: .; abundance: .
CDR3aa: CSVRTGASSGNTIYF; CDR3nt: TGCAGCGTTCGCACAGGGGCTTCCTCTGGAAACACCATATATTTT; v_gene: TRBV29-1; j_gene: TRBJ1-3; d_gene: TRBD1; abundance: .
CDR3aa: CASSSNRQGNYGYTF; CDR3nt: TGTGCCAGCAGCTCAAACCGACAGGGGAACTATGGCTACACCTTC; v_gene: TRBV7-2; j_gene: TRBJ1-2; d_gene: TRBD1; abundance: .
CDR3aa: CASSPWTGTTSTDTQYF; CDR3nt: TGTGCCAGCTCACCTTGGACCGGGACGACGAGCACAGATACGCAGTATTTT; v_gene: TRBV18; j_gene: TRBJ2-3; d_gene: .; abundance: once
CDR3aa: CASSIGGGGSNYGYTF; CDR3nt: TGTGCCAGTAGTATAGGAGGCGGCGGTTCTAACTATGGCTACACCTTC; v_gene: TRBV19; j_gene: TRBJ1-2; d_gene: .; abundance: .
CDR3aa: CASSFGWTGTDTQYF; CDR3nt: TGTGCCAGCAGCTTCGGTTGGACAGGCACAGATACGCAGTATTTT; v_gene: TRBV5-8; j_gene: TRBJ2-3; d_gene: .; abundance: .
CDR3aa: CASSRGQGGPSYEQYF; CDR3nt: TGCGCCAGCAGCCGGGGACAAGGGGGGCCCTCCTACGAGCAGTACTTC; v_gene: TRBV5-1; j_gene: TRBJ2-7; d_gene: .; abundance: .
CDR3aa: CASSLAGAYYGYTF; CDR3nt: TGTGCCAGCAGCTTAGCAGGGGCGTACTATGGCTACACCTTC; v_gene: TRBV7-8; j_gene: TRBJ1-2; d_gene: .; abundance: .
CDR3aa: CAISESPGLAAGELFF; CDR3nt: TGTGCCATCAGTGAGTCACCTGGACTAGCGGCCGGGGAGCTGTTTTTT; v_gene: TRBV10-3; j_gene: TRBJ2-2; d_gene: TRBD2; abundance: .
CDR3aa: CAISESARGTGELFF; CDR3nt: TGTGCCATCAGTGAGTCGGCCAGAGGCACCGGGGAGCTGTTTTTT; v_gene: TRBV10-3; j_gene: TRBJ2-2; d_gene: .; abundance: many
CDR3aa: CSASWGGDEQFF; CDR3nt: TGCAGTGCTAGTTGGGGGGGGGATGAGCAGTTCTTC; v_gene: TRBV20-1; j_gene: TRBJ2-1; d_gene: TRBD2; abundance: once
CDR3aa: CASSYKAPGRDTQYF; CDR3nt: TGTGCCAGCAGTTACAAGGCCCCGGGGCGAGATACGCAGTATTTT; v_gene: TRBV6-5; j_gene: TRBJ2-3; d_gene: .; abundance: .
CDR3aa: CATRGSPYEQYF; CDR3nt: TGTGCCACTAGGGGTTCCCCTTACGAGCAGTACTTC; v_gene: TRBV10-3; j_gene: TRBJ2-7; d_gene: .; abundance: .
CDR3aa: CASFTTGSTVQETQYF; CDR3nt: TGTGCCAGCTTTACGACAGGGTCCACAGTCCAAGAGACCCAGTACTTC; v_gene: TRBV28; j_gene: TRBJ2-5; d_gene: TRBD1; abundance: .
CDR3aa: CASSLDGTDNSPLHF; CDR3nt: TGCGCCAGCAGCTTGGACGGGACAGATAATTCACCCCTCCACTTT; v_gene: TRBV5-1; j_gene: TRBJ1-6; d_gene: TRBD1; abundance: .
CDR3aa: CASSGVGQGNQPQHF; CDR3nt: TGTGCCAGCAGTGGGGTGGGACAGGGGAATCAGCCCCAGCATTTT; v_gene: TRBV27; j_gene: TRBJ1-5; d_gene: TRBD1; abundance: .
CDR3aa: CASSRHNEQFF; CDR3nt: TGTGCCAGCAGCCGCCACAATGAGCAGTTCTTC; v_gene: TRBV4-2; j_gene: TRBJ2-1; d_gene: .; abundance: .
CDR3aa: CSAIGGSGYTF; CDR3nt: TGCAGTGCCATTGGGGGGTCTGGCTACACCTTC; v_gene: TRBV20-1; j_gene: TRBJ1-2; d_gene: .; abundance: .
CDR3aa: CASSLVSGREGQPQHF; CDR3nt: TGTGCCAGCAGCTTAGTAAGTGGCAGGGAGGGACAGCCCCAGCATTTT; v_gene: TRBV7-8; j_gene: TRBJ1-5; d_gene: .; abundance: .
CDR3aa: CASSPDRGLFDEQYF; CDR3nt: TGTGCCAGCAGCCCTGACAGGGGGCTGTTCGACGAGCAGTACTTC; v_gene: TRBV7-2; j_gene: TRBJ2-7; d_gene: TRBD1; abundance: .
CDR3aa: CASRPGQGTGELFF; CDR3nt: TGCGCCAGCAGACCGGGACAGGGCACCGGGGAGCTGTTTTTT; v_gene: TRBV10-1; j_gene: TRBJ2-2; d_gene: TRBD1; abundance: once
CDR3aa: CASSLAGAGGQYF; CDR3nt: TGTGCCAGCAGTCTGGCAGGGGCAGGGGGTCAGTACTTC; v_gene: TRBV27; j_gene: TRBJ2-4; d_gene: TRBD1; abundance: .
CDR3aa: CAWSPHRGNQPQHF; CDR3nt: TGTGCCTGGAGTCCCCATAGGGGTAATCAGCCCCAGCATTTT; v_gene: TRBV30; j_gene: TRBJ1-5; d_gene: .; abundance: once
CDR3aa: CASSLEEKLFF; CDR3nt: TGTGCCAGCAGTTTAGAGGAAAAACTGTTTTTT; v_gene: TRBV28; j_gene: TRBJ1-4; d_gene: .; abundance: .
CDR3aa: CASSLMQGPLGEQYF; CDR3nt: TGTGCCAGCAGCCTCATGCAGGGACCGTTGGGTGAGCAGTACTTC; v_gene: TRBV6-5; j_gene: TRBJ2-7; d_gene: .; abundance: .
CDR3aa: CAISPDRVGEQYF; CDR3nt: TGTGCCATCAGTCCAGACAGGGTGGGAGAGCAGTACTTC; v_gene: TRBV10-3; j_gene: TRBJ2-7; d_gene: TRBD1; abundance: .
CDR3aa: CASSPGTLSSGNTIYF; CDR3nt: TGTGCCAGCTCACCTGGGACTCTTAGCTCTGGAAACACCATATATTTT; v_gene: TRBV18; j_gene: TRBJ1-3; d_gene: .; abundance: .
CDR3aa: CASSYRQGSNYGYTF; CDR3nt: TGCGCCAGCAGCTACAGACAGGGATCGAACTATGGCTACACCTTC; v_gene: TRBV5-1; j_gene: TRBJ1-2; d_gene: TRBD1; abundance: once
CDR3aa: CASHYSGVYTEAFF; CDR3nt: TGTGCCTCCCATTATAGTGGGGTCTACACTGAAGCTTTCTTT; v_gene: TRBV28; j_gene: TRBJ1-1; d_gene: .; abundance: once
CDR3aa: CASSPGGMPNEKLFF; CDR3nt: TGTGCCAGCTCACCGGGGGGGATGCCTAATGAAAAACTGTTTTTT; v_gene: TRBV18; j_gene: TRBJ1-4; d_gene: .; abundance: .
CDR3aa: CASSQDSLGAGGYGYTF; CDR3nt: TGCGCCAGCAGCCAAGATAGTTTGGGGGCGGGGGGCTATGGCTACACCTTC; v_gene: TRBV4-1; j_gene: TRBJ1-2; d_gene: .; abundance: .
CDR3aa: CASSLAASGRAADTQYF; CDR3nt: TGTGCCAGCAGCTTAGCGGCTAGCGGGAGGGCCGCAGATACGCAGTATTTT; v_gene: TRBV7-8; j_gene: TRBJ2-3; d_gene: TRBD2; abundance: .
CDR3aa: CASSPPTGDPEAFF; CDR3nt: TGTGCCAGCAGCCCCCCTACGGGGGACCCGGAAGCTTTCTTT; v_gene: TRBV5-5; j_gene: TRBJ1-1; d_gene: .; abundance: .
CDR3aa: CASSPGTANYGYTF; CDR3nt: TGTGCCAGCAGCCCCGGGACGGCGAACTATGGCTACACCTTC; v_gene: TRBV7-2; j_gene: TRBJ1-2; d_gene: .; abundance: few
CDR3aa: CASRMTGFRDGYTF; CDR3nt: TGTGCCAGCAGAATGACAGGGTTCCGCGATGGCTACACCTTC; v_gene: TRBV27; j_gene: TRBJ1-2; d_gene: TRBD1; abundance: .
CDR3aa: CASSPDRTNTEAFF; CDR3nt: TGTGCCAGCTCACCAGACAGGACGAACACTGAAGCTTTCTTT; v_gene: TRBV18; j_gene: TRBJ1-1; d_gene: .; abundance: .
CDR3aa: CASSPGQGTTLNYGYTF; CDR3nt: TGCGCCAGCAGCCCGGGACAGGGAACGACCCTTAACTATGGCTACACCTTC; v_gene: TRBV5-1; j_gene: TRBJ1-2; d_gene: TRBD1; abundance: .
CDR3aa: CASSFPDWREQYF; CDR3nt: TGTGCCAGCAGTTTTCCAGATTGGCGCGAGCAGTACTTC; v_gene: TRBV28; j_gene: TRBJ2-7; d_gene: .; abundance: .
CDR3aa: CASSSGYTNTGELFF; CDR3nt: TGCGCCAGCAGCTCAGGGTACACGAACACCGGGGAGCTGTTTTTT; v_gene: TRBV5-1; j_gene: TRBJ2-2; d_gene: .; abundance: .
CDR3aa: CASRQPGQGSSGGYTF; CDR3nt: TGTGCCAGCAGACAACCGGGACAGGGGTCCTCCGGGGGCTACACCTTC; v_gene: TRBV28; j_gene: TRBJ1-2; d_gene: TRBD1; abundance: once
CDR3aa: CASTRGGAEGYTF; CDR3nt: TGTGCCAGCACCCGAGGGGGTGCGGAGGGCTACACCTTC; v_gene: TRBV7-9; j_gene: TRBJ1-2; d_gene: .; abundance: .